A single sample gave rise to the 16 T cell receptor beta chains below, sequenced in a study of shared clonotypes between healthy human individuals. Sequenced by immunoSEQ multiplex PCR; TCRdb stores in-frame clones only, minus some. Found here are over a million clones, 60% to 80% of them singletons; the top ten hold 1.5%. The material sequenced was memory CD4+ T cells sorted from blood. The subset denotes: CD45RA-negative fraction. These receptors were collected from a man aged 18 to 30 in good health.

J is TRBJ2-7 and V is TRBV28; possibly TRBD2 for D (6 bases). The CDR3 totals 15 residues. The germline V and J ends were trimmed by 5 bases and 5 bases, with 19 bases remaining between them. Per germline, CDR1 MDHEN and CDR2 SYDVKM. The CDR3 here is CASSPGGTKLHEQYF. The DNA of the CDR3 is TGTGCCAGCAGTCCTGGGGGGACCAAGCTCCACGAGCAGTACTTC.

CDR3 in amino acids: CASTTGPSSYEQYF. CDR3 coding DNA: TGCGCCAGCACTACAGGACCTTCCTCCTACGAGCAGTACTTC. The chain combines TRBV10-2 with TRBJ2-7; D may be TRBD1 (5 bases). V gave up 7 bases and J gave up 0 bases, with 13 bases separating them. Germline assignment: CDR1 WSHSY and CDR2 SAAADI. The CDR3 has 14 amino acids.

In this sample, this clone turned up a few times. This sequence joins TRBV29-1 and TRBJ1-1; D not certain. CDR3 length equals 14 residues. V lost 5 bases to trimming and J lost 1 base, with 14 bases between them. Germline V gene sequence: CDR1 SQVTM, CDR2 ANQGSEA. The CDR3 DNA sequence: TGCAGCGTTTTTCTAGCAAGTAGGAACACTGAAGCTTTCTTT. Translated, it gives CSVFLASRNTEAFF.

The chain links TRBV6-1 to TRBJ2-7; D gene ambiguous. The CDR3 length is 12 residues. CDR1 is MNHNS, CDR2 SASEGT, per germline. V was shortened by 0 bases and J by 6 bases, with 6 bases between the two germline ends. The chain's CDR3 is CASSEAGFEQYF. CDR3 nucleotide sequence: TGTGCCAGCAGTGAAGCAGGCTTCGAGCAGTACTTC.

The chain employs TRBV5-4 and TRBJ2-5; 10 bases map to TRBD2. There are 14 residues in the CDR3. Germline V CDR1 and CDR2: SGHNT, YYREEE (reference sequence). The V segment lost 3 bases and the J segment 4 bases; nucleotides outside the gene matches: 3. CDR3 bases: TGTGCCAGCAGCTCAGGGACTAGCGTAGAGACCCAGTACTTC. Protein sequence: CASSSGTSVETQYF.

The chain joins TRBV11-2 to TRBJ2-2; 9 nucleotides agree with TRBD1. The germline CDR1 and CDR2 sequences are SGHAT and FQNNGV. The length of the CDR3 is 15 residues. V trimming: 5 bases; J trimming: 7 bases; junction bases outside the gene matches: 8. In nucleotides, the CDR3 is TGTGCCAGCAGCGACTTACAGGGGGCGCACGGGGAGCTGTTTTTT. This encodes CASSDLQGAHGELFF.

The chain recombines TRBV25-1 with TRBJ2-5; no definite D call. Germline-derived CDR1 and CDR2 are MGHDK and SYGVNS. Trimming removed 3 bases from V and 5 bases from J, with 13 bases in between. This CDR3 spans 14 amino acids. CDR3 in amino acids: CASSDWNSQETQYF. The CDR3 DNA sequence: TGTGCCAGCAGTGACTGGAACAGTCAGGAGACCCAGTACTTC.

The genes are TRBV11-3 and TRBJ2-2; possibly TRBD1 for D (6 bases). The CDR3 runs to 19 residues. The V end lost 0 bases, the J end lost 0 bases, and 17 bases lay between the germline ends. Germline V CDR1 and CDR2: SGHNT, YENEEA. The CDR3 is CASSLDLPFRGANTGELFF. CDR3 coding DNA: TGTGCCAGCAGCTTAGACCTTCCATTCAGGGGCGCGAACACCGGGGAGCTGTTTTTT.

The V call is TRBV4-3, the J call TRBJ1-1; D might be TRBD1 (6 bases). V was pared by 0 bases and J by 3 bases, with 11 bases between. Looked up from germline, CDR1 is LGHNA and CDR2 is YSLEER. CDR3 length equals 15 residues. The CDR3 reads CASSQDPDRDTEAFF. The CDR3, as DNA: TGCGCCAGCAGCCAAGATCCGGACAGAGACACTGAAGCTTTCTTT.

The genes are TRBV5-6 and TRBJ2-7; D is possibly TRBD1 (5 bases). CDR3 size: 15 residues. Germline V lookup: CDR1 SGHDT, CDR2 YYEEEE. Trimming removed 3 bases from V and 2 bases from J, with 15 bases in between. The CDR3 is CASSSRLLTAYEQYF. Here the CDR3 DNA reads TGTGCCAGCAGCTCCCGACTTTTGACAGCCTACGAGCAGTACTTC.

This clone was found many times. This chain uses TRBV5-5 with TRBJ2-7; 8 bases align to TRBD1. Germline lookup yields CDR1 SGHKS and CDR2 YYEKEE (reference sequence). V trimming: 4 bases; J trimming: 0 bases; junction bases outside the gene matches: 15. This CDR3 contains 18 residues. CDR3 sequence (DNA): TGTGCCAGCAGCGCGGACAGGGTTCCTCTGAGGAGCTCCTACGAGCAGTACTTC. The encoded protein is CASSADRVPLRSSYEQYF.

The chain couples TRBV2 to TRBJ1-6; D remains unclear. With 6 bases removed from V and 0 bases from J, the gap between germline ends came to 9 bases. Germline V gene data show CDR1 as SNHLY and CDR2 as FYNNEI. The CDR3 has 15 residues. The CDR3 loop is CASRITSSYNSPLHF. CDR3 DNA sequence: TGTGCCAGCAGAATTACGAGCTCCTATAATTCACCCCTCCACTTT.

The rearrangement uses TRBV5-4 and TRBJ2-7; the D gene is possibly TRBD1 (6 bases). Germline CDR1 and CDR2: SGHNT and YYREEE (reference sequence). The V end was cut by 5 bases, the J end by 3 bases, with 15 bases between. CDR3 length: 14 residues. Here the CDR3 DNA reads TGTGCCAGCAGTACTGGGGGCAGCATCTACGAGCAGTACTTC. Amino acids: CASSTGGSIYEQYF.

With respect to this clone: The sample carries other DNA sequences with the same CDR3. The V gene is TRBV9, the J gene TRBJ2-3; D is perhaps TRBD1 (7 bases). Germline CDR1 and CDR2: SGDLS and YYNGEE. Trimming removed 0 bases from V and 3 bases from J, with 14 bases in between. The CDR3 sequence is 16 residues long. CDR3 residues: CASSVAAGGPTDTQYF. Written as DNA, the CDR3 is TGTGCCAGCAGCGTAGCTGCAGGGGGGCCAACAGATACGCAGTATTTT.

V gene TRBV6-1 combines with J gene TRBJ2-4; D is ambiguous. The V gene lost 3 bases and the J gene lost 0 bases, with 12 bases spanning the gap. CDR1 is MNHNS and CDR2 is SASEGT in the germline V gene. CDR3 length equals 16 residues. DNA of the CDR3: TGTGCCAGCAGTGAGGAAGGCTCCCGAGCCAAAAACATTCAGTACTTC. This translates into CASSEEGSRAKNIQYF.

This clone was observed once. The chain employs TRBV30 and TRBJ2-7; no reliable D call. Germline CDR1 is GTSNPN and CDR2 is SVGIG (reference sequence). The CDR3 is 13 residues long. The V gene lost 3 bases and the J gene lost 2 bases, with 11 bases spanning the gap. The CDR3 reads CAWSGRLTYEQYF. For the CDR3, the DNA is TGTGCCTGGAGCGGAAGGCTTACCTACGAGCAGTACTTC.